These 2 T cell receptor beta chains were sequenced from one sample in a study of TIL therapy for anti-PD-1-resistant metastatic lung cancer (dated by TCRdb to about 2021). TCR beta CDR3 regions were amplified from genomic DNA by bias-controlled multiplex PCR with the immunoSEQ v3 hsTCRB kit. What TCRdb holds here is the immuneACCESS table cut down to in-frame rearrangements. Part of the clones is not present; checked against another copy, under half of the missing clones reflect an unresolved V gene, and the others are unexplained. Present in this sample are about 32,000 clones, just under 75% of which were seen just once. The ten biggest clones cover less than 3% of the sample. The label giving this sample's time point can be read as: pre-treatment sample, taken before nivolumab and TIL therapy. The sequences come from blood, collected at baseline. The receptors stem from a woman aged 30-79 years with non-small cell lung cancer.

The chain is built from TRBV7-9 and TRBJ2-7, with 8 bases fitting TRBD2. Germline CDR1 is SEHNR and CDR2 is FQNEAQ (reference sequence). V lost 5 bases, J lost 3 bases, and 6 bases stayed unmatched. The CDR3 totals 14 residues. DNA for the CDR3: TGTGCCAGCAGCACCACGGGACTAGGCTACGAGCAGTACTTC. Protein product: CASSTTGLGYEQYF.

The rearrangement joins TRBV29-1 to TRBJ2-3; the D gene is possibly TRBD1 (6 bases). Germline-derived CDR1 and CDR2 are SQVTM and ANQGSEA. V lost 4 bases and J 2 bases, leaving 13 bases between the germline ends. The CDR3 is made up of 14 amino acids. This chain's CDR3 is CSVVQGSTTDTQYF. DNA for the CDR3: TGCAGCGTTGTACAGGGTTCCACCACAGATACGCAGTATTTT.